This TCR beta chain came from a study of blood T cell repertoires in COVID-19. The sample holds one count of this clone. Patients of the Seattle cohort, enrolled during active infection, were followed longitudinally. Assay used: immunoSEQ multiplex PCR; TCRdb lists only in-frame clones, some missing. The profile shows about 330,000 clones, roughly 87% of them singletons. Germline V CDR1 and CDR2: SGHVS, FQNEAQ. The V segment lost 5 bases and the J segment 2 bases; nucleotides outside the gene matches: 9. The CDR3 length is 15 residues. This chain uses TRBV7-8 with TRBJ2-7; 7 nucleotides agree with TRBD1. This sequence was found in a man aged 25 to 45 with COVID-19, enrolled during active disease. Sequencing used peripheral blood. The CDR3, as DNA: TGTGCCAGCAGCCCGGTACAGGGGCCTGCCTACGAGCAGTACTTC. The encoded protein is CASSPVQGPAYEQYF.